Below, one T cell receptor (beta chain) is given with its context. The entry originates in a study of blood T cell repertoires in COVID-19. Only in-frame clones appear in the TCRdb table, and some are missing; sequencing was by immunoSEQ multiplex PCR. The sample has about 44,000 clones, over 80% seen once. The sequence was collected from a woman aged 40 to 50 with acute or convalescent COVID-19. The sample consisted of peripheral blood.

The CDR3 region has the DNA TGTGCCAGCAGCCGGACAGCCTCCGCACAATATGGCTACACCTTC. Translated, it gives CASSRTASAQYGYTF. The chain has TRBV7-6 and TRBJ1-2; TRBD1 is a possible D gene (6 bases). In germline, CDR1 is SGHVS, CDR2 FNYEAQ. V was cut by 5 bases and J by 5 bases, with 18 bases left in between. This CDR3 has 15 residues.